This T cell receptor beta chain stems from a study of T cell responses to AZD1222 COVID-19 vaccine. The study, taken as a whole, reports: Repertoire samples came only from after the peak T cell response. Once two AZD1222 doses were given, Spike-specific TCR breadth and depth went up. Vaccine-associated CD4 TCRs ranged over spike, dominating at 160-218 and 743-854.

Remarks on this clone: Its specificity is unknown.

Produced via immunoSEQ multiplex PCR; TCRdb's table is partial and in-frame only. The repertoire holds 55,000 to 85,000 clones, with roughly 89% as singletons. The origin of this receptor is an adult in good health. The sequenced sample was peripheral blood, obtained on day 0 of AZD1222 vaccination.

The CDR3 protein is CASSPRVLGYSPLHF. The DNA of the CDR3 is TGTGCCAGCAGCCCCAGGGTCCTAGGATATTCACCCCTCCACTTT. The V call is TRBV6-5, the J call TRBJ1-6, with a weak D call TRBD1 (5 bases). V shed 6 bases and J shed 8 bases, with 17 bases lying between them. The CDR3 totals 15 residues. Germline CDR1 and CDR2: MNHEY and SVGAGI.